This TCR beta chain was profiled in a study of CD8+ T cells in alopecia areata. Study findings and constraints: Especially in alopecia totalis/universalis, lesional scalp showed greater clonality than normal scalp did.

Turning to this clone: What it binds is not known.

The CDR3 covers 14 residues. Trimming stripped 0 bases from V and 7 bases from J, with 11 bases between. Germline CDR1 is SGHDN and CDR2 is FVKESK. RNA was extracted and reverse transcribed into cDNA as the sequencing template. Libraries were prepared by immunoSEQ multiplex PCR; TCRdb keeps only in-frame clonotypes and omits some of them. The sample lists a few hundred thousand clones, roughly two thirds occurring once. The rearrangement joins TRBV14 to TRBJ2-3; D possibly matches TRBD1 or TRBD2 (5 bases each). This sequence originates from a human donor with alopecia areata. The specimen was CD4+ T cells sorted from blood, collected at week 0. The CDR3 loop reads CASSQEWGSHTQYF. CDR3 in DNA: TGTGCCAGCAGCCAAGAATGGGGGAGCCATACGCAGTATTTT. The full variable domain, with the rest looked up from reference TRBV14 and TRBJ2-3, is EAGVTQFPSHSVIEKGQTVTLRCDPISGHDNLYWYRRVMGKEIKFLLHFVKESKQDESGMPNNRFLAERTGGTYSTLKVQPAELEDSGVYFCASSQEWGSHTQYFGPGTRLTVL.